This TCR beta chain was captured in a study of shared clonotypes between healthy human individuals. The assay was immunoSEQ multiplex PCR, and TCRdb's table has in-frame clones only and misses some. The data contain some 2,000,000 clones, 85% to 95% of them seen just once; the ten biggest clones take up roughly 0.13%. This CDR3 comprises 15 residues. V shed 1 base, J shed 5 bases, and the junction held 2 bases outside the gene matches. Germline CDR1 and CDR2: SGHTA and FQGNSA. The sample comprised naive CD4+ T cells sorted from blood. Subset noted: CD45RA+ positively selected. This clonotype was obtained from a man aged 18-30 years in good health. The V and J genes are TRBV7-2 and TRBJ1-5; 10 nucleotides align to TRBD1. The CDR3 bases are TGTGCCAGCAGCTTAGATGGGACAGGGGATCAGCCCCAGCATTTT. This codes for CASSLDGTGDQPQHF. Full variable domain (remainder filled in from reference TRBV7-2 and TRBJ1-5): GAGVSQSPSNKVTEKGKDVELRCDPISGHTALYWYRQSLGQGLEFLIYFQGNSAPDKSGLPSDRFSAERTGGSVSTLTIQRTQQEDSAVYLCASSLDGTGDQPQHFGDGTRLSIL.